Reported below is one T cell receptor beta chain. V was pared by 3 bases and J by 4 bases, with 9 bases between. CDR3 length: 14 residues. The germline gives CDR1 ENHRY, CDR2 SYGVKD. The repertoire was sequenced with immunoSEQ multiplex PCR; TCRdb's copy has only in-frame clones and lacks some. The data show more than 300,000 clones, about 88% seen once. This record belongs to a study of blood T cell repertoires in COVID-19. The rearrangement links TRBV10-3 to TRBJ2-2; D might be TRBD1 (6 bases). The TCR sequence derives from a woman younger than 35 who had recovered from COVID-19. Material for sequencing was PBMCs or T cells enriched from blood (not recorded which). For the CDR3, the DNA is TGTGCCATCAGTGAACAGGGTAGCACCGGGGAGCTGTTTTTT. Protein product: CAISEQGSTGELFF.